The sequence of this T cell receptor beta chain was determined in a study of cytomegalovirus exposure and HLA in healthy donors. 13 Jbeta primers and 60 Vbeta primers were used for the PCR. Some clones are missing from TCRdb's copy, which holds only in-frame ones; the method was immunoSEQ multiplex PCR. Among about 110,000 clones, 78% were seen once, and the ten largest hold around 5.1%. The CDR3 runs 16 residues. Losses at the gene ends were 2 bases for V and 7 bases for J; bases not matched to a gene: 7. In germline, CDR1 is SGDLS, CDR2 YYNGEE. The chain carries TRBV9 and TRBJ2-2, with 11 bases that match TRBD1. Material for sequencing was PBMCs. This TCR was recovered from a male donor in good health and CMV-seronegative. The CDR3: CASSVGTGGDHGELFF. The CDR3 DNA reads TGTGCCAGCAGCGTGGGGACAGGGGGAGATCACGGGGAGCTGTTTTTT.